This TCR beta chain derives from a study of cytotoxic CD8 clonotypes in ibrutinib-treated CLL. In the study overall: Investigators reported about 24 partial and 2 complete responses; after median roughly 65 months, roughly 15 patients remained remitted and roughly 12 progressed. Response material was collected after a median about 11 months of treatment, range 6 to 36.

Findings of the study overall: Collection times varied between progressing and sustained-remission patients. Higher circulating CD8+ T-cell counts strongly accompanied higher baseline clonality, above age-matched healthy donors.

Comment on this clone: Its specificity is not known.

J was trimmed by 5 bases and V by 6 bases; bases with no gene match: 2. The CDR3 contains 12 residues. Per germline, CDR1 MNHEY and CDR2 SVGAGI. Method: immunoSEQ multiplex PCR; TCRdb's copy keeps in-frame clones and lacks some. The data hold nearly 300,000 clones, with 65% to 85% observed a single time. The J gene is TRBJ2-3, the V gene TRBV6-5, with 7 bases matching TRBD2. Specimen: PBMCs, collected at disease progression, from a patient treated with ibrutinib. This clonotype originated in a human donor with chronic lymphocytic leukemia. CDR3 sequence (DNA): TGTGCCAGCAGAACGGGGGGAGATACGCAGTATTTT. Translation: CASRTGGDTQYF.